Listed below are T cell receptor beta chains from one sample, sequenced in a study of cytomegalovirus exposure and HLA in healthy donors. Repertoires were generated with immunoSEQ multiplex PCR, while TCRdb's copy carries only in-frame clones and drops some. The sample has approximately 79,000 clones; around 79% are singletons. Sequencing was performed on PBMCs. Source of these receptors: a woman aged 35 to 49 in good health and CMV-seropositive. Each CDR3 is given with its conserved first and last residue. The D gene is left open where the match is weak. Where a row states a size, it is once, few, many or the class of an expanded clone; other rows omit it.

d_gene,j_gene,v_gene,abundance,CDR3aa,CDR3nt
-,TRBJ1-1,TRBV9,-,CASSPSLSFSRATEAFF,TGTGCCAGCAGCCCATCCTTAAGCTTTAGCAGGGCCACTGAAGCTTTCTTT
-,TRBJ1-1,TRBV9,-,CASSPRQYMNTEAFF,TGTGCCAGCAGCCCCCGACAGTATATGAACACTGAAGCTTTCTTT
TRBD2,TRBJ2-7,TRBV10-3,once,CAISESRGASGGSYEQYF,TGTGCCATCAGTGAGTCGAGGGGGGCTAGCGGGGGTTCCTACGAGCAGTACTTC
-,TRBJ2-1,TRBV29-1,few,CSVHDGVNNEQFF,TGCAGCGTACACGACGGGGTCAACAATGAGCAGTTCTTC
TRBD2,TRBJ2-2,TRBV19,-,CASKGAGGSSAGELFF,TGTGCCAGTAAGGGGGCGGGGGGGAGCAGTGCCGGGGAGCTGTTTTTT
TRBD1,TRBJ2-7,TRBV6-1,-,CASSSLTGGGYEQYF,TGTGCCAGCAGTAGTCTGACAGGGGGCGGCTACGAGCAGTACTTC
-,TRBJ2-7,TRBV5-1,-,CTSSASGGNYEQYF,TGCACCAGCAGCGCCAGTGGAGGGAACTACGAGCAGTACTTC
TRBD2,TRBJ2-3,TRBV5-5,-,CASSFGGGGIPTDTQYF,TGTGCCAGCAGCTTTGGTGGGGGGGGTATTCCCACAGATACGCAGTATTTT
-,TRBJ2-7,TRBV2,-,CASSPLYEQYF,TGTGCCAGCAGTCCCCTATACGAGCAGTACTTC
TRBD2,TRBJ2-1,TRBV29-1,few,CSVDPSGILGGEQFF,TGCAGCGTTGATCCCAGCGGGATCCTCGGGGGTGAGCAGTTCTTC
-,TRBJ1-5,TRBV2,-,CASRLQGNQPQHF,TGTGCCAGCAGGCTACAGGGCAATCAGCCCCAGCATTTT
-,TRBJ1-5,TRBV30,-,CAWSGAPAGPQHF,TGTGCCTGGAGTGGGGCCCCGGCGGGGCCCCAGCATTTT